This paragraph covers one TCR beta chain sequence. Its target is unknown. The record originates from a study of identical twins. Overall study results and limits: Twin-shared out-of-frame alpha sequences were enriched for low generation probability. Abundant beta clonotypes from cord blood had fewer insertions, unlike memory repertoires, which showed none.

Germline values: CDR1 MRHNA, CDR2 SNTAGT. J was trimmed by 5 bases and V by 6 bases; bases with no gene match: 22. This CDR3 contains 19 residues. Addition of a universal primer site occurred through template switching, and cDNA carried unique molecular identifiers. TCRdb re-called the 5' RACE reads through MiXCR, storing one row per CDR3 protein. The repertoire holds about 340,000 distinct CDR3 sequences, approximately 13% seen once, with about 7% in the top ten. These sequences were also reported in another study, on yellow fever vaccine responses in identical twins. As that report states: Reportedly, the response of twins' T cells to the vaccine seemed partly convergent, partly personalized.

The clonotype was recovered from a woman aged 18-35 years in good health. The specimen sequenced was CD8+ T cells sorted from blood. This chain joins TRBV6-4 and TRBJ1-5, with TRBD1 matching over 7 bases. In nucleotides, the CDR3 is TGTGCCAGCAGCGAGAAAATACAGGGGAGTATGATGAGGGATCAGCCCCAGCATTTT. This gives the protein CASSEKIQGSMMRDQPQHF.